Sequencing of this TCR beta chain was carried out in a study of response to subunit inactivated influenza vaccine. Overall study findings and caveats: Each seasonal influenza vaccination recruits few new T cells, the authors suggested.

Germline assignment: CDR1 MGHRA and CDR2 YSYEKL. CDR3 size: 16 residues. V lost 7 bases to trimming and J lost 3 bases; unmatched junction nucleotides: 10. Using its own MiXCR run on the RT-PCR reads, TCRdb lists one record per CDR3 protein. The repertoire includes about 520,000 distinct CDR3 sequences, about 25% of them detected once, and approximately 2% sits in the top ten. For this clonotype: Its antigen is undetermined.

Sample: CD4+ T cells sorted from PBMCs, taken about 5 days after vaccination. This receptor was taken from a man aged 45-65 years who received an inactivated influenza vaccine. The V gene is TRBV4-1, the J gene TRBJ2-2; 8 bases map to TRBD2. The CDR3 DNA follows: TGCGCCAGCAAGGGCTCCGGGAGGGTGGACACCGGGGAGCTGTTTTTT. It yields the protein CASKGSGRVDTGELFF.